A selection of T cell receptor beta chains follows, all from one sample in a study of post-analysis software for immune sequencing data. TCRdb re-called the PCR reads through MiXCR, storing one row per CDR3 protein. Found here are some 370,000 distinct CDR3 sequences, less than 35% of them singletons; the top ten hold 10% to 15%. Sequencing was done on a sample of blood. Every receptor here comes from a girl aged 5 to 17 with multiple sclerosis. Each CDR3 is given with its conserved first and last residue. Each record gives: CDR3 protein, V gene, J gene.

CDR3aa: CASSLAHHQETQYF
v_gene: TRBV5-1
j_gene: TRBJ2-5

CDR3aa: CASSPEGAVPPYEQYF
v_gene: TRBV7-3
j_gene: TRBJ2-7

CDR3aa: CVSSVAAEQFF
v_gene: TRBV9
j_gene: TRBJ2-1

CDR3aa: CASSLGGRIVTEAFF
v_gene: TRBV5-1
j_gene: TRBJ1-1

CDR3aa: CASGHSGKGTDTQYF
v_gene: TRBV25-1
j_gene: TRBJ2-3

CDR3aa: CASSLRQDDYGYTF
v_gene: TRBV12-3/TRBV12-4
j_gene: TRBJ1-2

CDR3aa: CASSLYRSSYEQYF
v_gene: TRBV12-3/TRBV12-4
j_gene: TRBJ2-7

CDR3aa: CSVESRGRLQTQYF
v_gene: TRBV29-1
j_gene: TRBJ2-5

CDR3aa: CASSLVDRGSYEQYF
v_gene: TRBV5-1
j_gene: TRBJ2-7

CDR3aa: CASSGRGNSYNEQFF
v_gene: TRBV4-1
j_gene: TRBJ2-1

CDR3aa: CSASPLATYNEQFF
v_gene: TRBV20-1
j_gene: TRBJ2-1

CDR3aa: CASSLGSGAWETQYF
v_gene: TRBV27
j_gene: TRBJ2-5

CDR3aa: CATQTGIISYGYTF
v_gene: TRBV7-2
j_gene: TRBJ1-2

CDR3aa: CATSAKNIQYF
v_gene: TRBV24-1
j_gene: TRBJ2-4

CDR3aa: CASSLSGGIADTQYF
v_gene: TRBV12-3/TRBV12-4
j_gene: TRBJ2-3

CDR3aa: CASSLGTGGGSDTQYF
v_gene: TRBV11-1
j_gene: TRBJ2-3

CDR3aa: CASSFEITQYF
v_gene: TRBV12-3/TRBV12-4
j_gene: TRBJ2-3

CDR3aa: CASSLHGGQGLKTQYF
v_gene: TRBV12-3/TRBV12-4
j_gene: NA

CDR3aa: CASSSGNSYEQYF
v_gene: TRBV13
j_gene: TRBJ2-7

CDR3aa: CASALSTGLGQETQYF
v_gene: TRBV12-3/TRBV12-4
j_gene: TRBJ2-5

CDR3aa: CASSQGGTRNTEAFF
v_gene: TRBV4-1
j_gene: TRBJ1-1

CDR3aa: CASSPAGLMSYEQYF
v_gene: TRBV12-3/TRBV12-4
j_gene: TRBJ2-7

CDR3aa: CATSREDRGSYGQYF
v_gene: TRBV15
j_gene: TRBJ2-7

CDR3aa: CASSYDSTYGYTF
v_gene: TRBV7-3
j_gene: TRBJ1-2

CDR3aa: CASSPVESDTQYF
v_gene: TRBV6-2/TRBV6-3
j_gene: TRBJ2-3

CDR3aa: CASSPGTSTHNEQFF
v_gene: TRBV5-8
j_gene: TRBJ2-1

CDR3aa: CAGTQPGLSGATDTQYF
v_gene: TRBV6-1
j_gene: TRBJ2-3

CDR3aa: CASSPDEGHYGYTF
v_gene: TRBV5-1
j_gene: TRBJ1-2

CDR3aa: CASRETGSHSYEQYF
v_gene: TRBV3-1
j_gene: TRBJ2-7

CDR3aa: CASSSPGWEQYF
v_gene: TRBV5-1
j_gene: TRBJ2-5

CDR3aa: CSVEVVPNQPQHF
v_gene: TRBV29-1
j_gene: TRBJ1-5

CDR3aa: CASSQTGGDTGELFF
v_gene: TRBV4-1
j_gene: TRBJ2-2

CDR3aa: CSARGHLGVGANEQFF
v_gene: TRBV20-1
j_gene: TRBJ2-1

CDR3aa: CASSPPDEQYF
v_gene: TRBV28
j_gene: TRBJ2-7

CDR3aa: CSVERGAGETQYF
v_gene: TRBV29-1
j_gene: TRBJ2-5

CDR3aa: CSASVRGQGTDTQYF
v_gene: TRBV20-1
j_gene: TRBJ2-3

CDR3aa: CASSLDATEQYF
v_gene: TRBV11-2
j_gene: NA

CDR3aa: CASRVQGTDTQYF
v_gene: TRBV6-2/TRBV6-3
j_gene: TRBJ2-3

CDR3aa: CASSPGTSGGNEQFF
v_gene: TRBV18
j_gene: TRBJ2-1

CDR3aa: CASSFRTGLSGNTEAFF
v_gene: TRBV7-8
j_gene: TRBJ1-1

CDR3aa: CASSMLVTAITDTQYF
v_gene: TRBV19
j_gene: TRBJ2-3

CDR3aa: CASSSRVRQETQYF
v_gene: TRBV5-5
j_gene: TRBJ2-5

CDR3aa: CASSRTSGPSSGTDTQYF
v_gene: TRBV7-6
j_gene: TRBJ2-3